The T cell receptor (beta chain) under discussion was sequenced for a study of early T cells in non-severe SARS-CoV-2 infection. Whole-study context: Sequencing used unsorted whole-blood bulk RNA, so chains lack pairing.

The CDR3 sequence is 13 residues long. V gave up 2 bases and J gave up 7 bases, with 11 bases separating them. The germline CDR1 and CDR2 sequences are LGHDT and YNNKEL (reference sequence). The library protocol tagged individual cDNA molecules with unique molecular identifiers. TCRdb recomputed calls from the 5' RACE reads with MiXCR, one row per CDR3 protein. The sample holds approximately 71,000 distinct CDR3 sequences, roughly 15% seen once. This clonotype was observed a few times. This chain connects TRBV3-1 to TRBJ1-2; no reliable D call. The clonotype comes from an adult who was a healthcare worker with PCR-confirmed SARS-CoV-2 infection or an uninfected control (not recorded which). The sequenced sample was whole blood. This CDR3 is CASSQSPWGGYTF. The CDR3 bases are TGTGCCAGCAGCCAATCCCCCTGGGGTGGCTACACCTTC.